The 28 T cell receptor beta chains presented below share a single source sample, sequenced in a study of cytomegalovirus exposure and HLA in healthy donors. The PCR had 60 Vbeta and 13 Jbeta primers. The protocol was immunoSEQ multiplex PCR, while the TCRdb copy is restricted to in-frame clones and leaves out a portion. This sample yields a few hundred thousand clones, of which less than 85% are seen a single time; approximately 0.22% belongs to the top ten. Sequenced material: PBMCs. These receptors all stem from a girl aged 2 to 9 in good health and CMV-seronegative.

The rearrangement joins TRBV5-4 to TRBJ1-1, with 9 bases lining up with TRBD1. After removal of 6 bases from V and 5 bases from J, the junction contained 11 bases not matched to a gene. The CDR3 is 15 amino acids. Germline V lookup: CDR1 SGHNT, CDR2 YYREEE (reference sequence). The CDR3 reads CASNQVQGAGTEAFF. In nucleotides, the CDR3 is TGTGCCAGCAACCAAGTACAGGGGGCAGGGACTGAAGCTTTCTTT.

This chain joins TRBV6-5 and TRBJ2-7; TRBD2 agrees at 8 bases. The CDR3 is 15 amino acids. The V gene end was trimmed by 6 bases and the J gene end by 5 bases; junction bases not matched to a gene: 12. CDR1 is MNHEY, CDR2 SVGAGI, per germline. CDR3 sequence: CASSYGRGGSHEQYF. As DNA, the CDR3 is TGTGCCAGCAGCTATGGCCGGGGGGGGTCTCACGAGCAGTACTTC.

J is TRBJ1-3 and V is TRBV14; D is undetermined. Germline CDR1 SGHDN, CDR2 FVKESK. Trimming pared 6 bases from V and 1 base from J, leaving 16 bases between. The length of the CDR3 is 16 residues. For the CDR3, the DNA is TGTGCCAGCAGTCAGGCGTCCATAATGTCTGGAAACACCATATATTTT. Residues: CASSQASIMSGNTIYF.

This sequence joins TRBV4-1 and TRBJ1-6; D perhaps matches TRBD1 (5 bases). From germline, CDR1 is MGHRA and CDR2 YSYEKL. This CDR3 is built from 16 residues. V was pared by 1 base and J by 10 bases, with 17 bases between. DNA of the CDR3: TGCGCCAGCAGCCAAGGGATAGCGGCAGGACAATCACCCCTCCACTTT. Its translation is CASSQGIAAGQSPLHF.

The rearrangement uses TRBV6-6 and TRBJ2-1; 12 nucleotides match TRBD2. The CDR3 runs 15 residues. Trimming at V came to 5 bases and at J to 6 bases, leaving 5 bases not matched to a gene. Germline CDR1 MNHNY, CDR2 SVGAGI (reference sequence). The CDR3 protein is CASSRLAGDINEQFF. The CDR3, as DNA: TGTGCCAGCAGTCGACTAGCGGGGGACATCAATGAGCAGTTCTTC.

The V and J genes are TRBV4-2 and TRBJ2-3; the D gene is possibly TRBD2 (5 bases). CDR1 LGHNA and CDR2 YNFKEQ come from the germline V gene. The CDR3 runs 16 residues. V lost 4 bases, J lost 4 bases, and 18 bases lay in between. In DNA form, the CDR3 reads TGTGCCAGCAGCCTAACATTAGCGAAAGCAGCAGATACGCAGTATTTT. Protein sequence: CASSLTLAKAADTQYF.

This sequence joins TRBV6-5 and TRBJ2-7; 9 nucleotides agree with TRBD1. The CDR3 has 16 amino acids. CDR1 and CDR2 (germline): MNHEY, SVGAGI. V lost 0 bases and J lost 3; bases outside the gene matches: 6. CDR3 in amino acids: CASSYSFTTGGYEQYF. The CDR3 DNA follows: TGTGCCAGCAGTTACTCCTTCACGACAGGGGGCTACGAGCAGTACTTC.

The V and J genes are TRBV5-4 and TRBJ2-1; D may be TRBD2 (6 bases). The CDR3 has 17 amino acids. Trimming removed 0 bases at V and 0 bases at J, with 13 bases between. Per germline, CDR1 SGHNT and CDR2 YYREEE (reference sequence). The CDR3 here is CASSLARGTGSYNEQFF. In DNA, the CDR3 is TGTGCCAGCAGCTTGGCCCGGGGGACGGGCTCCTACAATGAGCAGTTCTTC.

This chain links TRBV27 with TRBJ1-6; D is possibly TRBD1 (6 bases). Germline CDR1 reads MNHEY; CDR2 reads SMNVEV (reference sequence). The CDR3 length is 16 residues. V was trimmed by 5 bases and J by 0 bases, leaving 11 bases between them. The CDR3 nucleotides are TGTGCCAGCAGTCAGATGACAGGCTCCTATAATTCACCCCTCCACTTT. Protein: CASSQMTGSYNSPLHF.

This rearrangement joins TRBV29-1 to TRBJ1-3; 8 bases line up with TRBD1. This CDR3 is built from 15 residues. Germline lookup yields CDR1 SQVTM and CDR2 ANQGSEA. Unmatched junction bases numbered 7, after V lost 4 bases and J lost 2 bases. The CDR3 nucleotides read TGCAGCGTTGGCTACAGGGGGTCTACTGGAAACACCATATATTTT. Protein sequence: CSVGYRGSTGNTIYF.

V gene TRBV27 combines with J gene TRBJ2-7; D possibly corresponds to TRBD2 (5 bases). This CDR3 is built from 12 residues. Germline CDR1 reads MNHEY; CDR2 reads SMNVEV (reference sequence). V gave up 5 bases and J gave up 4 bases, with 9 bases separating them. CDR3 bases: TGTGCCAGCAGTCCCCCGGGGTACGAGCAGTACTTC. This sequence encodes CASSPPGYEQYF.

The chain couples TRBV29-1 to TRBJ1-1; D possibly corresponds to TRBD1 (5 bases). V lost 3 bases to trimming and J lost 10 bases, with 12 bases between them. The CDR3 loop spans 11 amino acids. Germline V gives CDR1 SQVTM, CDR2 ANQGSEA. The CDR3 nucleotides are TGCAGCGTTGAGGCAGGGCACGGAGCTTTCTTT. Amino acids: CSVEAGHGAFF.

This sequence joins TRBV10-3 and TRBJ1-2, with a possible D match to TRBD1 (6 bases). CDR3 size: 14 residues. Germline loops: CDR1 ENHRY, CDR2 SYGVKD. V was pared by 5 bases and J by 2 bases, with 12 bases between. CDR3 in amino acids: CAISQQGSNYGYTF. In DNA form, the CDR3 reads TGTGCCATCAGTCAACAGGGATCGAACTATGGCTACACCTTC.

This clone was observed once. This chain uses TRBV7-9 with TRBJ1-3; 10 positions agree with TRBD1. CDR1 is SEHNR and CDR2 is FQNEAQ in the germline V gene (reference sequence). The CDR3 loop spans 14 amino acids. The V and J ends lost 8 bases and 4 bases, in that order; junction bases with no gene match: 5. This CDR3 is CASFDRGPGNTIYF. CDR3 nucleotides: TGTGCCAGCTTCGACAGGGGGCCCGGAAACACCATATATTTT.

The chain couples TRBV7-8 to TRBJ2-5; possible D gene TRBD2, 6 bases. Germline V gene sequence: CDR1 SGHVS, CDR2 FQNEAQ. The length of the CDR3 is 14 residues. V gave up 5 bases and J gave up 2 bases, with 12 bases separating them. The CDR3: CASSPMGGQETQYF. The CDR3 bases are TGTGCCAGCAGCCCCATGGGGGGACAAGAGACCCAGTACTTC.

This clone was observed a handful of times. This chain connects TRBV30 to TRBJ1-2; D is ambiguous. V lost 0 bases and J lost 5, with 7 bases in between. Germline assignment: CDR1 GTSNPN and CDR2 SVGIG (reference sequence). The CDR3 totals 12 residues. As DNA, the CDR3 is TGTGCCTGGAGTGTACTGTCTTATGGCTACACCTTC. It translates to CAWSVLSYGYTF.

As to this clone: A junction end diverges from the germline sequence, so it may reflect a read error. The gene calls are TRBV7-9 and TRBJ1-3; 7 bases match TRBD1. Germline lookup yields CDR1 SEHNR and CDR2 FQNEAQ (reference sequence). This CDR3 comprises 15 residues. This chain's CDR3 is CSSSSDRASGNTIYF. CDR3 DNA: TGTTCCAGCAGCTCCGACAGGGCCTCTGGAAACACCATATATTTT.

The V and J genes are TRBV11-2 and TRBJ2-5; 7 nucleotides align to TRBD2. The CDR3 totals 15 residues. Unmatched junction bases numbered 13, after V lost 5 bases and J lost 7 bases. The germline V gene has CDR1 SGHAT and CDR2 FQNNGV. The CDR3 is CASSPSGEGQGTQYF. Written as DNA, the CDR3 is TGTGCCAGCAGCCCCAGCGGGGAGGGGCAGGGGACCCAGTACTTC.

The chain recombines TRBV4-1 with TRBJ2-1; 10 nucleotides align to TRBD2. This CDR3 comprises 16 residues. Germline lookup yields CDR1 MGHRA and CDR2 YSYEKL. The J segment lost 9 bases and the V segment lost 4 bases, leaving 12 bases of the junction unmatched. As DNA, the CDR3 is TGCGCCAGCAGCCTTCGTTCGGCACAGCGGGGGGGTGAGCAGTTCTTC. This gives the protein CASSLRSAQRGGEQFF.

The V and J genes are TRBV7-9 and TRBJ2-3; 7 bases fit TRBD1. Germline CDR1 is SEHNR and CDR2 is FQNEAQ (reference sequence). This CDR3 contains 14 residues. V shed 7 bases, J shed 1 base, and the junction held 5 bases outside the gene matches. CDR3 loop: CASTRGLRTDTQYF. CDR3 sequence (DNA): TGTGCCAGCACCAGGGGGTTGCGCACAGATACGCAGTATTTT.

The chain employs TRBV5-4 and TRBJ1-2, with TRBD1 as a possible D gene (5 bases). Germline V lookup: CDR1 SGHNT, CDR2 YYREEE (reference sequence). The length of the CDR3 is 16 residues. V dropped 2 bases and J dropped 0 bases, with 14 bases sitting between them. The CDR3 loop is CASSLGSQGPNYGYTF. Here the CDR3 DNA reads TGTGCCAGCAGCTTAGGATCCCAGGGCCCTAACTATGGCTACACCTTC.

This rearrangement joins TRBV19 to TRBJ1-5, with TRBD1 as a possible D gene (6 bases). Germline V gene data show CDR1 as LNHDA and CDR2 as SQIVND (reference sequence). The CDR3 contains 14 residues. Trimming shortened V by 6 bases and J by 9 bases, and 18 bases separated the two germline ends. The CDR3 reads CASRFSGGRRPQHF. The CDR3 nucleotides are TGTGCCAGTAGATTTTCCGGGGGGCGACGGCCCCAGCATTTT.

The J gene is TRBJ2-1, the V gene TRBV19; 10 bases fit TRBD2. The CDR3 runs 15 residues. The junction had 2 bases not matched to a gene; V was cut back by 2 bases and J by 4 bases. Germline-derived CDR1 and CDR2 are LNHDA and SQIVND (reference sequence). CDR3 loop: CASSILAGEYNEQFF. The CDR3 nucleotides read TGTGCCAGTAGTATACTAGCGGGAGAGTACAATGAGCAGTTCTTC.

The chain couples TRBV6-4 to TRBJ1-2; unclear D gene. Germline V CDR1 and CDR2: MRHNA, SNTAGT. The CDR3 has 10 amino acids. V was cut by 6 bases and J by 6 bases, with 5 bases left in between. The CDR3: CASRADGYTF. The CDR3 nucleotides are TGTGCCAGCAGGGCGGATGGCTACACCTTC.

This chain links TRBV9 with TRBJ2-5, with TRBD2 as a possible D gene (6 bases). CDR1 is SGDLS and CDR2 is YYNGEE in the germline V gene. The CDR3 runs to 15 residues. V lost 4 bases and J 4 bases, leaving 17 bases between the germline ends. The chain's CDR3 is CASSTGGISVETQYF. In nucleotides, the CDR3 is TGTGCCAGCAGCACAGGCGGGATCTCTGTAGAGACCCAGTACTTC. Looking up the rest from reference TRBV9 and TRBJ2-5 gives the full variable domain: DSGVTQTPKHLITATGQRVTLRCSPRSGDLSVYWYQQSLDQGLQFLIQYYNGEERAKGNILERFSAQQFPDLHSELNLSSLELGDSALYFCASSTGGISVETQYFGPGTRLLVL.

The V gene is TRBV7-2, the J gene TRBJ1-6; possibly TRBD1 for D (6 bases). The germline gives CDR1 SGHTA, CDR2 FQGNSA. This CDR3 contains 15 residues. V shed 3 bases and J shed 0 bases, with 6 bases lying between them. CDR3 amino acids: CASSLDSSYNSPLHF. CDR3 sequence (DNA): TGTGCCAGCAGCTTGGACAGCTCCTATAATTCACCCCTCCACTTT.

The chain is built from TRBV5-6 and TRBJ2-7; D might be TRBD2 (5 bases). Germline-derived CDR1 and CDR2 are SGHDT and YYEEEE. Trimming took off 5 bases at V and 6 bases at J, with 15 bases between the two ends. The CDR3 is 13 residues long. The CDR3 sequence: CASRKDYHGEQYF. CDR3 DNA sequence: TGTGCCAGCAGGAAAGACTATCACGGCGAGCAGTACTTC. Together with reference TRBV5-6 and TRBJ2-7, the CDR3 gives the full variable domain: DAGVTQSPTHLIKTRGQQVTLRCSPKSGHDTVSWYQQALGQGPQFIFQYYEEEERQRGNFPDRFSGHQFPNYSSELNVNALLLGDSALYLCASRKDYHGEQYFGPGTRLTVT.

The chain employs TRBV6-4 and TRBJ2-1, with D unresolved. Trimming shortened V by 2 bases and J by 9 bases, and 11 bases separated the two germline ends. Looked up from germline, CDR1 is MRHNA and CDR2 is SNTAGT. This CDR3 has 13 amino acids. For the CDR3, the DNA is TGTGCCAGCAGTGACCCCGAGCACGTTGAGCAGTTCTTC. Its translation: CASSDPEHVEQFF.